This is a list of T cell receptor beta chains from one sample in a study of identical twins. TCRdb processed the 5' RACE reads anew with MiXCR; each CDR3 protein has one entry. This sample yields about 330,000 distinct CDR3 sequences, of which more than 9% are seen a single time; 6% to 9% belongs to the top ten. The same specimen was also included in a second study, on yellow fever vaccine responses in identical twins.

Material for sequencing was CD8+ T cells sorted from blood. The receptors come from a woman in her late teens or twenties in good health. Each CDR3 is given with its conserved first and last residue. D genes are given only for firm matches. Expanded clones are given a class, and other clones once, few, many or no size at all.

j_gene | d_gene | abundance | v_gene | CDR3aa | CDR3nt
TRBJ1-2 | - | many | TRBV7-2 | CASSPTSGTQLSYGYTF | TGTGCCAGCAGCCCAACCTCCGGGACGCAATTGTCCTATGGCTACACCTTC
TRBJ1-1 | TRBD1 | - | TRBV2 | CASGDRNTEAFF | TGTGCCAGCGGGGACAGGAACACTGAAGCTTTCTTT
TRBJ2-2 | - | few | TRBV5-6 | CASRRETGELFF | TGTGCCAGCAGACGGGAGACCGGGGAGCTGTTTTTT
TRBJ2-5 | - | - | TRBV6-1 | CASSPLGAGETQYF | TGTGCCAGCAGTCCCTTGGGGGCTGGAGAGACCCAGTACTTC
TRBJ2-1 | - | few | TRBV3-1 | CASSQATGSSSYNEQFF | TGTGCCAGCAGCCAAGCGACAGGATCTAGCTCCTACAATGAGCAGTTCTTC
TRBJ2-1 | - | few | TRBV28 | CASSFASSNEQFF | TGTGCCAGCAGTTTTGCTAGCAGCAATGAGCAGTTCTTC
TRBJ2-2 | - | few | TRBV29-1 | CSVIVYSTGELFF | TGCAGCGTCATCGTTTATAGCACCGGGGAGCTGTTTTTT
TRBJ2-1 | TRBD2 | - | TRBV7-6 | CASSLAFGEGLNEQFF | TGTGCCAGCAGCTTAGCGTTCGGGGAGGGCCTGAATGAGCAGTTCTTC
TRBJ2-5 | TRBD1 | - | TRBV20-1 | CSARGTGKAQETQYF | TGCAGTGCTAGAGGGACAGGGAAGGCCCAAGAGACCCAGTACTTC
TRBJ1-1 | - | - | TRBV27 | CASRPFAMNTEAFF | TGTGCCAGCAGGCCCTTTGCTATGAACACTGAAGCTTTCTTT
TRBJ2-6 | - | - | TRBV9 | CASSVVGGLGANVLTF | TGTGCCAGCAGCGTAGTTGGGGGGTTAGGGGCCAACGTCCTGACTTTC
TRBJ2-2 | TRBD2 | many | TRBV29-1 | CSVVREATGELFF | TGCAGCGTTGTGCGGGAGGCCACCGGGGAGCTGTTTTTT
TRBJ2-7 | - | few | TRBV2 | CASSSFGGYEQYF | TGTGCCAGCAGCAGCTTTGGGGGCTACGAGCAGTACTTC
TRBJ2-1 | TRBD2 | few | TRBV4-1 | CASSDPWGVAGYNEQFF | TGCGCCAGCAGCGATCCCTGGGGGGTAGCGGGCTACAATGAGCAGTTCTTC
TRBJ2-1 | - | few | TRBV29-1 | CSVELADPHEQFF | TGCAGCGTTGAATTGGCAGACCCCCATGAGCAGTTCTTC
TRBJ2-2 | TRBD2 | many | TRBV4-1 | CASSQDPFSGGLNTGELFF | TGCGCCAGCAGCCAAGACCCCTTTAGCGGGGGCCTGAACACCGGGGAGCTGTTTTTT
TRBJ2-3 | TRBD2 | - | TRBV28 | CASSEEREPTDTQYF | TGTGCCAGCAGCGAAGAGCGGGAGCCCACAGATACGCAGTATTTT
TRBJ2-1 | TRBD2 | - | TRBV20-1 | CSAISGGTYNEQFF | TGCAGTGCTATCAGCGGGGGGACCTACAATGAGCAGTTCTTC
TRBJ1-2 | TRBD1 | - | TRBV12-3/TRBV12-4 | CASSFSNPATGGF | TGTGCCAGCAGTTTTTCAAACCCCGCGACAGGGGGGTTC
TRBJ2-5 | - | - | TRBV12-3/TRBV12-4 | CASSFVREAQYF | TGTGCCAGCAGTTTTGTGAGGGAGGCCCAGTACTTC
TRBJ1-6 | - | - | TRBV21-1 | CASSKLFRNYNSPLHF | TGTGCCAGCAGCAAGTTGTTCAGGAACTATAATTCACCCCTCCACTTT
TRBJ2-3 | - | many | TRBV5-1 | CASSSGGAFTDTQYF | TGCGCCAGCAGCTCTGGCGGGGCCTTCACAGATACGCAGTATTTT
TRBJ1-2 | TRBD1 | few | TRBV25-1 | CASRLTGQGPPNYGYTF | TGTGCCAGCAGACTCACGGGACAGGGCCCTCCTAACTATGGCTACACCTTC
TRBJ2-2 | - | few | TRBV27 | CASSPVGTGELFF | TGTGCCAGCAGTCCCGTGGGAACCGGGGAGCTGTTTTTT
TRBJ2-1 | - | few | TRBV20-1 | CSAPRTRDLQSYNEQFF | TGCAGTGCTCCACGAACCCGGGACTTGCAATCCTACAATGAGCAGTTCTTC
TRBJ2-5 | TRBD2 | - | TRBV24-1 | CATSDFLAGASQETQYF | TGTGCCACCAGTGATTTTTTGGCGGGAGCTTCCCAAGAGACCCAGTACTTC
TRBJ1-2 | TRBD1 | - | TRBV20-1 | CSAQGQEAANYGYTF | TGCAGTGCCCAAGGACAGGAGGCGGCGAACTATGGCTACACCTTC
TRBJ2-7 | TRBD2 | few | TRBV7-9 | CASSSTSGRATYYEQYF | TGTGCCAGCAGCTCTACTAGCGGGAGGGCCACTTACTACGAGCAGTACTTC
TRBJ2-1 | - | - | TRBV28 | CASSSYSPQRLYNEQFF | TGTGCCAGCAGTTCCTACTCCCCGCAGCGGCTCTACAATGAGCAGTTCTTC
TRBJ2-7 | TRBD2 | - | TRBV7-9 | CASSPSGRASYEQYF | TGTGCCAGCAGCCCTAGCGGGAGGGCCTCCTACGAGCAGTACTTC
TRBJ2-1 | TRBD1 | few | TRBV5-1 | CASSLSGTGYNEQFF | TGCGCCAGCAGCTTATCCGGGACAGGGTACAATGAGCAGTTCTTC
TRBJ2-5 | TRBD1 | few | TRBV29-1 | CSVGTGTGRETQYF | TGCAGCGTTGGTACCGGGACAGGGAGAGAGACCCAGTACTTC
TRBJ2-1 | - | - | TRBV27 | CASTRPGPRGNEQFF | TGTGCCAGCACCCGACCTGGGCCACGCGGCAATGAGCAGTTCTTC
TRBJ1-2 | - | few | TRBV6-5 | CASSYSVDYGYTF | TGTGCCAGCAGTTACTCCGTTGACTATGGCTACACCTTC
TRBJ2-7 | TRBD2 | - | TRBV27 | CASSLGTRGEQYF | TGTGCCAGCAGTCTCGGGACTAGGGGCGAGCAGTACTTC
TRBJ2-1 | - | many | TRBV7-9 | CASSLPGPRYNEQFF | TGTGCCAGCAGCCTCCCGGGACCTCGGTACAATGAGCAGTTCTTC
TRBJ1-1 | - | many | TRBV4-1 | CASSLGDPMNTEAFF | TGCGCCAGCAGCCTTGGGGACCCCATGAACACTGAAGCTTTCTTT
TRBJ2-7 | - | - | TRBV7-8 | CASSLVRALVYEQYF | TGTGCCAGCAGCTTAGTCAGGGCGTTAGTCTACGAGCAGTACTTC
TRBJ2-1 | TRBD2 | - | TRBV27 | CASSTLAGAYNEQFF | TGTGCCAGCAGTACTTTAGCGGGAGCTTACAATGAGCAGTTCTTC
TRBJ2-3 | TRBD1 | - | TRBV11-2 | CASSFRDRTTDTQYF | TGTGCCAGCAGCTTCCGGGACAGGACCACAGATACGCAGTATTTT
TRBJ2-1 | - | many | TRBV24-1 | CATSDTNGNEQFF | TGTGCCACCAGTGATACGAATGGGAATGAGCAGTTCTTC
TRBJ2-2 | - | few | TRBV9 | CASGGQGGDGELFF | TGTGCCAGCGGGGGGCAGGGCGGGGACGGGGAGCTGTTTTTT
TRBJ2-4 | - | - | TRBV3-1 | CASSRSAGWGAKNIQYF | TGTGCCAGCAGCCGTTCCGCAGGGTGGGGGGCCAAAAACATTCAGTACTTC
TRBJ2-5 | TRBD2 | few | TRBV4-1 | CASSPLAGLQETQYF | TGCGCCAGCAGCCCGCTAGCGGGACTCCAAGAGACCCAGTACTTC
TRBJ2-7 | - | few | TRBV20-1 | CSAIPTSPASYEQYF | TGCAGTGCCATTCCGACTAGTCCTGCCTCCTACGAGCAGTACTTC
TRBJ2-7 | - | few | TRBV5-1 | CASSFEGAGYEQYF | TGCGCCAGCAGCTTTGAGGGAGCGGGCTACGAGCAGTACTTC
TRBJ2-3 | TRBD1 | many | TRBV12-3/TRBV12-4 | CASRGQGASTDTQYF | TGTGCCAGCAGAGGACAGGGGGCCAGCACAGATACGCAGTATTTT
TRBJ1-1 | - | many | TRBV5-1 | CASSLWSQDTEAFF | TGCGCCAGCAGCTTGTGGTCACAGGACACTGAAGCTTTCTTT
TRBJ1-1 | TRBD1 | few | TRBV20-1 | CSARNRTGRVTEAFF | TGCAGTGCTAGAAACCGGACAGGGAGGGTAACTGAAGCTTTCTTT
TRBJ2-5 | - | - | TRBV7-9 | CASSLEKETQYF | TGTGCCAGCAGCTTAGAAAAGGAGACCCAGTACTTC
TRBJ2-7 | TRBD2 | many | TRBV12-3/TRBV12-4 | CASSEGLAGNEQYF | TGTGCCAGCAGCGAGGGACTAGCGGGAAACGAGCAGTACTTC
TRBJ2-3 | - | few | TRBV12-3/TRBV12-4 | CASSLVFATDTQYF | TGTGCCAGCAGTTTGGTGTTCGCGACAGATACGCAGTATTTT
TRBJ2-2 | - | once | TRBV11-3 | CASSPGTWANTGELFF | TGTGCCAGCAGCCCAGGGACCTGGGCTAACACCGGGGAGCTGTTTTTT
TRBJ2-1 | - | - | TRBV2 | CASSAAGEPYNEQFF | TGTGCCAGCAGTGCTGCAGGGGAACCTTACAATGAGCAGTTCTTC
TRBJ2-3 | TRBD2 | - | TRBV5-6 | CASRAIRERGSTDTQYF | TGTGCCAGCAGGGCTATTAGAGAGCGGGGGTCCACAGATACGCAGTATTTT
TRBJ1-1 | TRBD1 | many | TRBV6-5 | CASSSKPGTVTEAFF | TGTGCCAGCAGTTCAAAACCTGGGACAGTGACTGAAGCTTTCTTT
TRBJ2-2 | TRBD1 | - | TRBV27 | CASTLFGTENTGELLF | TGTGCCAGCACCCTGTTCGGGACAGAGAACACCGGGGAGCTGCTTTTT
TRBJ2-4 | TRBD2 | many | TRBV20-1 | CSARDGGDGKNIQYF | TGCAGTGCTAGAGACGGGGGGGATGGCAAAAACATTCAGTACTTC